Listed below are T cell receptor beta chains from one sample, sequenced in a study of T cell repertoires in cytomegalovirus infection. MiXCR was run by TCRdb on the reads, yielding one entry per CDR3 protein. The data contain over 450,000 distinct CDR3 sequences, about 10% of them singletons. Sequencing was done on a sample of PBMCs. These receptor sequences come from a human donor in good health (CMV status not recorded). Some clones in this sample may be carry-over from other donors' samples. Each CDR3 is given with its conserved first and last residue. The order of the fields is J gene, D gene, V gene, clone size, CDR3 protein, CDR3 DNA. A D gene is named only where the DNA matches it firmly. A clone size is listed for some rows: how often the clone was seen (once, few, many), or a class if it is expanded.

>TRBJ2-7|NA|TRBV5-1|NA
CASSLREKVYEQYF
TGCGCCAGCAGCTTGAGGGAAAAGGTCTACGAGCAGTACTTC
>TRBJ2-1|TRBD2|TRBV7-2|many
CASSSGGGNEQFF
TGTGCCAGCAGCTCGGGAGGGGGGAATGAGCAGTTCTTC
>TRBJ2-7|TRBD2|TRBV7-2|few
CAGSLEAGGPYEQYF
TGTGCCGGCAGCTTAGAAGCGGGAGGGCCCTACGAGCAGTACTTC
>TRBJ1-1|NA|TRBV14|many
CASSLQGGPEAFF
TGTGCCAGCAGCCTACAGGGAGGACCTGAAGCTTTCTTT
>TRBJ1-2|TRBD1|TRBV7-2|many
CASSPGQGRGEGYTF
TGTGCCAGCAGCCCGGGACAGGGGAGGGGAGAAGGCTACACCTTC
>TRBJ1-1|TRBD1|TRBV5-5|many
CASSLGIGQASPQAFF
TGTGCCAGCAGCTTGGGTATAGGACAGGCTTCACCCCAAGCTTTCTTT
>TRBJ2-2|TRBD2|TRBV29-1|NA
CSVPSPLAVRNTRELFF
TGCAGCGTTCCGTCCCCCCTAGCGGTTAGGAACACCCGGGAGCTGTTTTTT
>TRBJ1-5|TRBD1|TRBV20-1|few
CSAPDRGWYSNQPQHF
TGCAGTGCACCAGACAGGGGATGGTATAGCAATCAGCCCCAGCATTTT
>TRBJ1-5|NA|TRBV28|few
CASRTRRDNQPQHF
TGTGCCAGCAGAACTCGCAGGGACAATCAGCCCCAGCATTTT
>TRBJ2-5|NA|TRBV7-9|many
CASSLTKAAETQYF
TGTGCCAGCAGCTTAACGAAGGCGGCGGAGACCCAGTACTTC
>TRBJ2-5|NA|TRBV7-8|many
CASSFRPTQETQYF
TGTGCCAGCAGCTTTCGACCCACCCAAGAGACCCAGTACTTC
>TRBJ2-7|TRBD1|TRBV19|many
CASSPRGQGYYEQYF
TGTGCCAGTAGTCCCCGGGGACAGGGGTACTACGAGCAGTACTTC
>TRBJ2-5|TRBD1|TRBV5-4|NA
CASSSPTGGQETQYF
TGTGCCAGCAGCTCCCCTACAGGGGGCCAAGAGACCCAGTACTTC
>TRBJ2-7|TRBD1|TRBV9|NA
CASSVGTGEIGQYF
TGTGCCAGCAGCGTGGGGACAGGGGAAATAGGGCAGTACTTC
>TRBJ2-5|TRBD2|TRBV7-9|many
CASSRVSGRGETQYF
TGTGCCAGCAGCCGAGTTAGCGGGAGAGGAGAGACCCAGTACTTC
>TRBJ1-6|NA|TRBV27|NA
CASSLGPLSPLHF
TGTGCCAGCAGTTTAGGCCCCCTATCACCCCTCCACTTT
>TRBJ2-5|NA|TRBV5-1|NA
CASTSDNQETQYF
TGCGCCAGCACCTCAGACAACCAAGAGACCCAGTACTTC
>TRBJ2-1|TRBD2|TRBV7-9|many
CASSPILAGVRNEQFF
TGTGCCAGCAGCCCCATTCTAGCGGGAGTACGTAATGAGCAGTTCTTC
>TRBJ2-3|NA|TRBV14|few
CASSQDLGVDTQYF
TGTGCCAGCAGCCAAGATCTCGGGGTAGATACGCAGTATTTT
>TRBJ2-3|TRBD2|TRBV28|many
CASSLPVTSGYTDTQYF
TGTGCCAGCAGTTTGCCCGTGACTAGCGGATACACAGATACGCAGTATTTT
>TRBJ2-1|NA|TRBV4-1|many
CASSPGGRSYNEQFF
TGCGCCAGCAGCCCTGGGGGGAGGTCCTACAATGAGCAGTTCTTC
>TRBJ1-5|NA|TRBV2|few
CASSVGQPQHF
TGTGCCAGCAGTGTTGGTCAGCCCCAGCATTTT
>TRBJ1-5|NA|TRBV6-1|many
CASSDFRGAGQPQHF
NA
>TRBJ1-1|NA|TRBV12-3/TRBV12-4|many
CASSEDRPHRAFF
TGTGCCAGCAGTGAAGACAGGCCCCACCGGGCTTTCTTT
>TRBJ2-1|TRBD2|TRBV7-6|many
CASSLGSGGASEQFF
TGTGCCAGCAGCTTAGGTAGCGGGGGGGCGTCTGAGCAGTTCTTC
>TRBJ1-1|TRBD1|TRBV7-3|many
CASSPRDRDTEAFF
TGTGCCAGCAGCCCTCGGGACAGGGACACTGAAGCTTTCTTT
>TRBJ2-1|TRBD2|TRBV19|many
CASSMGNRGGLADPSYNEQFF
TGTGCCAGTAGTATGGGAAACAGGGGTGGACTAGCGGATCCCTCCTACAATGAGCAGTTCTTC
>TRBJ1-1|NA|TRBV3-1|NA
CASSQDQLLGAEAFF
TGTGCCAGCAGCCAAGATCAGTTGTTGGGCGCTGAAGCTTTCTTT
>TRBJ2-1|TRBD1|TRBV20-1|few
CSATNPGQGAYNEQFF
TGCAGTGCTACTAACCCGGGACAGGGGGCGTACAATGAGCAGTTCTTC
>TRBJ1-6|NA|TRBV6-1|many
CASRGGDLSPLHF
TGTGCCAGCAGGGGGGGGGATCTATCACCCCTCCACTTT
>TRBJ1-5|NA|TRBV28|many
CASSTSREPYSNQPQHF
TGTGCCAGCAGTACGTCTCGGGAGCCCTATAGCAATCAGCCCCAGCATTTT
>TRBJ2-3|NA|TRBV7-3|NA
CASSLEPEATQYF
TGTGCCAGCAGCTTAGAGCCAGAGGCTACGCAGTATTTT
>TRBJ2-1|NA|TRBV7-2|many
CASSPQTRVNEQFF
TGTGCCAGCAGCCCTCAGACTAGGGTCAATGAGCAGTTCTTC
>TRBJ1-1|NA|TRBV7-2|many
CASSDTLGDTEAFF
TGTGCCAGCAGCGACACGCTTGGAGACACTGAAGCTTTCTTT
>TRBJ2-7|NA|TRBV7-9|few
CASSGLAGNHEQYF
TGTGCCAGCAGCGGTCTGGCAGGGAACCACGAGCAGTACTTC
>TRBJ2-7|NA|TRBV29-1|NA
CSAAGYHEQYF
TGCAGCGCCGCAGGGTACCACGAGCAGTACTTC
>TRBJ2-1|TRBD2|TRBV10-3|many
CAIGLAGGPYEQFF
TGTGCCATCGGTCTAGCGGGAGGGCCATATGAGCAGTTCTTC
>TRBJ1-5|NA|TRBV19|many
CASSIPTVLGGNQPQHF
TGTGCCAGTAGTATACCGACGGTCCTCGGAGGCAATCAGCCCCAGCATTTT
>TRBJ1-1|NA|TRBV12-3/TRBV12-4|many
CASSLSGRAPEAFF
TGTGCCAGCAGTTTATCGGGGCGGGCGCCTGAAGCTTTCTTT
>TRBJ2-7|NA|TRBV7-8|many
CASSLVPDGPYEQYF
TGTGCCAGCAGCTTAGTACCGGACGGTCCCTACGAGCAGTACTTC
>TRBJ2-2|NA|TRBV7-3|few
CASSPQSGRRTGELFF
TGTGCCAGCAGCCCGCAATCGGGCCGGCGGACCGGGGAGCTGTTTTTT
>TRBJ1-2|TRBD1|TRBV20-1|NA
CSANEGAINYGYTF
TGCAGTGCTAACGAGGGGGCAATTAACTATGGCTACACCTTC
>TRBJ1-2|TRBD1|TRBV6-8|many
CASSSDRGQGYGYTF
TGTGCCAGCAGTTCGGACAGGGGGCAAGGCTATGGCTACACCTTC
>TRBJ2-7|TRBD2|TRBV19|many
CARPLRASGRTVEQYF
TGTGCCAGACCCCTCAGGGCTAGCGGGAGGACGGTCGAGCAGTACTTC
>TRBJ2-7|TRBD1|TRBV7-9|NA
CASSHRGGQGAYEQYF
TGTGCCAGCAGCCATCGAGGCGGACAGGGGGCCTACGAGCAGTACTTC
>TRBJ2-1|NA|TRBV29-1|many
CSVDSAGAVEQFF
TGCAGCGTTGATTCGGCGGGGGCAGTTGAGCAGTTCTTC
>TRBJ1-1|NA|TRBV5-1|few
CASSLQTMNTEAFF
TGCGCCAGCAGCTTGCAGACTATGAACACTGAAGCTTTCTTT
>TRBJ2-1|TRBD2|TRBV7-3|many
CASSPLPAGGPNEQFF
TGTGCCAGCAGCCCTCTTCCAGCGGGAGGGCCCAATGAGCAGTTCTTC
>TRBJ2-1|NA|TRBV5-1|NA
CASSTPGAINNEQFF
TGCGCCAGCAGCACCCCCGGGGCCATTAACAATGAGCAGTTCTTC
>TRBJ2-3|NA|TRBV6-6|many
CASKPAEDTQYF
TGTGCCAGCAAGCCAGCGGAAGATACGCAGTATTTT
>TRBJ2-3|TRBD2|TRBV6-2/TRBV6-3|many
CASSYGRTSGGAATDTQYF
TGTGCCAGCAGTTACGGGAGGACTAGCGGGGGTGCTGCGACAGATACGCAGTATTTT
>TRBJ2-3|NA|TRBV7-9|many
CASSPYQSTDTQYF
TGTGCCAGCAGCCCATATCAAAGCACAGATACGCAGTATTTT